Here is one TCR beta chain with its context. Its target is unknown. From germline, CDR1 is GTSNPN and CDR2 SVGIG (reference sequence). The CDR3 length is 15 residues. Trimming shortened V by 0 bases and J by 0 bases, and 11 bases separated the two germline ends. Assay: immunoSEQ multiplex PCR; the TCRdb copy retains only in-frame clones and omits some. The data contain 21,000 or so clones, 85% to 90% of them singletons. The data belong to a study of PD-1 blockade in classical Hodgkin lymphoma. Study-level points and caveats: It was among complete responders that baseline diversity resembled that of newly diagnosed patients.

Regarding time point: cycle 4 day 1 (C4D1), after less than seven weeks of nivolumab. Relapse after autologous stem cell transplantation occurred in every patient, and brentuximab vedotin exposure varied. The sequence derives from a human donor with classical Hodgkin lymphoma. The source was peripheral blood mononuclear cells (PBMCs), collected before the fourth cycle of nivolumab. This chain joins TRBV30 and TRBJ1-2; D is uncertain. CDR3 region: CAWSVFQESNYGYTF. DNA of the CDR3: TGTGCCTGGAGTGTATTTCAGGAATCTAACTATGGCTACACCTTC.